This T cell receptor beta chain stems from a study of cytomegalovirus exposure and HLA in healthy donors. Assay used: immunoSEQ multiplex PCR; TCRdb lists only in-frame clones, some missing. The table has more than 100,000 clones, around nine tenths seen once. V shed 2 bases and J shed 9 bases, with 15 bases lying between them. Germline V gene lookup returns CDR1 SGHDT and CDR2 YYEEEE. The CDR3 has 15 amino acids. Study-wide points: Cytomegalovirus-associated TCR beta chains were listed, numbering 150 to 200. Most TCR sequences were rare, but some public TCRs occurred in many donors.

Comments on this clone: Its target is unknown.

The clonotype comes from a man aged 30 to 45 in good health and CMV-seronegative. The material sequenced was PBMCs. The V call is TRBV5-6, the J call TRBJ1-6, with D unclear. The CDR3 loop reads CASSFTLGDTSPLHF. As DNA, the CDR3 is TGTGCCAGCAGCTTCACCCTAGGTGATACTTCACCCCTCCACTTT.